These 23 T cell receptor beta chains came from one sample sequenced in a study of T cell clonality in common variable immunodeficiency (dated by TCRdb to 2015 to 2017). The method was the immunoSEQ multiplex PCR assay. TCRdb took this table from immuneACCESS and kept in-frame rearrangements with V and J called. Such tables lack part of the clones; where checked against another copy, unresolved V genes explain under half of the gap, and the rest is unexplained. The sample features roughly 48,000 clones, and none is a singleton. The ten largest clones represent 3% to 4% of the sample. The sample comprised peripheral blood mononuclear cells. Receptors originate from a person aged 18 to 70 in good health.

Many counts were recorded for this clone. The missing CDR3 end, 3 residues past where the read stops, is filled in from the germline J gene. The V call is TRBV7-6, the J call TRBJ2-2; 8 nucleotides match TRBD1. The ends lost 6 bases at V and 5 bases at J; junction bases unmatched: 8. This CDR3 is built from 15 residues. Germline V gene lookup returns CDR1 SGHVS and CDR2 FNYEAQ. CDR3 in amino acids: CASRGTGANTGELFF. The CDR3 DNA, read in part, is TGTGCCAGCAGGGGGACAGGCGCCAATACCGGGGAG. Based on the CDR3 plus reference TRBV7-6 and TRBJ2-2, the full variable domain is GAGVSQSPRYKVTKRGQDVALRCDPISGHVSLYWYRQALGQGPEFLTYFNYEAQQDKSGLPNDRFSAERPEGSISTLTIQRTEQRDSAMYRCASRGTGANTGELFFGEGSRLTVL.

As concerns this clone: The read terminates 3 residues before the CDR3 end, so the remaining end is supplied by the germline J gene. This chain joins TRBV7-9 and TRBJ1-6; TRBD1 aligns across 7 bases. CDR1 SEHNR and CDR2 FQNEAQ come from the germline V gene (reference sequence). J lost 10 bases, V lost 5 bases, and 8 bases had no gene match. This CDR3 comprises 14 residues. The part of the CDR3 DNA that was read is TGTGCCAGCAGCCCCCGACAGGGAGACTCACCC. This codes for CASSPRQGDSP. The complete CDR3 protein is CASSPRQGDSPLHF.

This clone was seen ten or more times. The DNA ends 3 residues before the CDR3 does, and the rest of the CDR3 is filled in from the germline J gene. This chain connects TRBV7-9 to TRBJ2-1, with 10 nucleotides matching TRBD2. V lost 4 bases to trimming and J lost 8 bases; unmatched junction nucleotides: 5. The V gene's germline CDR1 is SEHNR and CDR2 FQNEAQ (reference sequence). The CDR3 consists of 14 residues. The sequenced part of the CDR3 DNA is TGTGCCAGCAGCTCTAGCGGGAGTGTTGATGAG. It is translated as CASSSSGSVDE. The entire CDR3 protein is CASSSSGSVDEQFF. The whole variable domain, filled in from reference TRBV7-9 and TRBJ2-1, reads DTGVSQNPRHKITKRGQNVTFRCDPISEHNRLYWYRQTLGQGPEFLTYFQNEAQLEKSRLLSDRFSAERPKGSFSTLEIQRTEQGDSAMYLCASSSSGSVDEQFFGPGTRLTVL.

This clone has ten or more counts. Sequencing ends 3 residues short of the CDR3 end; the germline J gene provides the rest. V usage is TRBV19 and J usage is TRBJ1-1, with unresolved D. V lost 3 bases, J lost 1 base, and 9 bases lay in between. The CDR3 consists of 14 residues. Germline V lookup: CDR1 LNHDA, CDR2 SQIVND (reference sequence). CDR3 in amino acids: CASSIGPANTEAFF. The covered CDR3 bases are TGTGCCAGTAGTATTGGGCCAGCGAACACTGAA.

In this sample, this clone turned up many times. Read coverage stops 3 residues before the CDR3 terminus; the germline J gene supplies the remainder. The gene calls are TRBV5-4 and TRBJ2-1; TRBD2 matches 10 bases. This CDR3 spans 15 amino acids. J lost 4 bases, V lost 0 bases, and 1 base had no gene match. The germline CDR1 and CDR2 sequences are SGHNT and YYREEE (reference sequence). This chain's CDR3 is CASSLDSGRYNEQFF. The CDR3 bases that were read are TGTGCCAGCAGCTTGGATAGCGGGAGGTACAATGAG.

This clone was found a few times. The read ends 3 residues shy of where the CDR3 ends; the end is completed using the germline J gene. The V and J genes are TRBV7-2 and TRBJ1-2; a possible D gene is TRBD1 (6 bases). This CDR3 comprises 13 residues. Germline V CDR1 and CDR2: SGHTA, FQGNSA. The CDR3 region is CASSFSQGYDYTF. CDR3 DNA, as far as it was read: TGTGCCAGCAGCTTTTCACAGGGCTACGAC.

At least ten counts were recorded for this clone. The CDR3 end falls 3 residues outside the read, so it is completed with the germline J gene. V is TRBV5-1 and J is TRBJ2-2; 8 bases match TRBD1. CDR1 is SGHRS and CDR2 is YFSETQ in the germline V gene. The CDR3 has 15 residues. CDR3 sequence reads: CASSSRGQGANVLFF. The sequenced CDR3 bases are TGCGCCAGCAGCTCCAGGGGGCAAGGGGCCAACGTG.

This clone came up many times. With the read ending 3 residues before the CDR3 end, the germline J gene is used to fill in that end. This sequence joins TRBV29-1 and TRBJ2-1; D remains unclear. The germline V gene encodes CDR1 SQVTM and CDR2 ANQGSEA. The CDR3 is made up of 14 amino acids. The V end was cut by 6 bases, the J end by 5 bases, with 17 bases between. Partial CDR3 DNA: TGCAGCGTCGACGACATTCCCCTCAACAATGAG. It encodes CSVDDIPLNNE. The whole CDR3 region reads CSVDDIPLNNEQFF.

This clone was seen a few times. The read terminates 3 residues ahead of where the CDR3 ends, so the germline J gene completes it. The chain carries TRBV30 and TRBJ1-4; 8 nucleotides line up with TRBD1. The CDR3 contains 14 residues. After removal of 1 base from V and 4 bases from J, the junction contained 2 bases not matched to a gene. Germline CDR1 reads GTSNPN; CDR2 reads SVGIG (reference sequence). The CDR3 bases that were read are TGTGCCTGGAGTGAGGGACAGGTTAATGAAAAA. As protein: CAWSEGQVNEK. The CDR3 as a whole reads CAWSEGQVNEKLFF.

This clone was detected only a few times. The CDR3 end is not reached by the read, which stops 3 residues before it; the germline J gene fills it in. The chain is built from TRBV19 and TRBJ1-5, with TRBD1 identical over 7 bases. The J segment lost 6 bases and the V segment lost 3 bases, leaving 8 bases of the junction unmatched. In germline, CDR1 is LNHDA, CDR2 SQIVND (reference sequence). The CDR3 sequence is 15 residues long. The DNA read from the CDR3 is TGTGCCAGTAGTATCGGGCAGGGGGTGAGTCAGCCC. It codes for CASSIGQGVSQP. The entire CDR3 protein reads CASSIGQGVSQPQHF.

This clone was seen ten or more times. The read is 3 residues too short to cover the CDR3 end, so that end is filled in from the germline J gene. The V call is TRBV19, the J call TRBJ2-2; 8 bases are a match to TRBD1. Per the germline V gene, CDR1 is LNHDA and CDR2 is SQIVND (reference sequence). The CDR3 has 13 amino acids. V shed 6 bases, J shed 6 bases, and the junction held 3 bases outside the gene matches. The CDR3 loop reads CASRTGVAGELFF. CDR3 DNA (partial): TGTGCCAGTAGGACAGGGGTGGCCGGGGAG.

This clone occurred many times. Sequencing ends 3 residues short of the CDR3 end; the germline J gene provides the rest. V is TRBV18 and J is TRBJ1-3, with no clear D. The CDR3 runs to 13 residues. Trimming took 6 bases from V and 0 from J, leaving 6 bases between them. The V gene's germline CDR1 is KGHSH and CDR2 LQKENI. The CDR3 protein is CASSNYSGNTIYF. The sequenced CDR3 bases are TGTGCCAGCTCTAACTACTCTGGAAACACC. The whole variable domain, remainder taken from reference TRBV18 and TRBJ1-3, is NAGVMQNPRHLVRRRGQEARLRCSPMKGHSHVYWYRQLPEEGLKFMVYLQKENIIDESGMPKERFSAEFPKEGPSILRIQQVVRGDSAAYFCASSNYSGNTIYFGEGSWLTVV.

This clone was detected ten times or more. The read stops 3 residues short of the end of the CDR3; the missing end is completed from the germline J gene. V gene TRBV30 combines with J gene TRBJ1-2, with a weak D call TRBD1 (6 bases). The CDR3 covers 14 residues. Germline CDR1 reads GTSNPN; CDR2 reads SVGIG (reference sequence). Deletions cut 0 bases from V and 2 bases from J, with 10 bases between. The CDR3 DNA, read in part, is TGTGCCTGGAGTGTCAGGGGATACAACTATGGC. Translating gives CAWSVRGYNYG. The full CDR3 is CAWSVRGYNYGYTF.

Concerning this clone itself: The CDR3 end lies 3 residues beyond the end of the read and is filled in from the germline J gene. V and J are TRBV2 and TRBJ1-6; TRBD1 aligns across 9 bases. From germline, CDR1 is SNHLY and CDR2 FYNNEI. V lost 5 bases and J lost 5; bases outside the gene matches: 4. The CDR3 covers 15 residues. CDR3 sequence reads: CASSIRDRDNSPLHF. Partial CDR3 DNA: TGTGCCAGCAGTATACGGGACAGGGATAATTCACCC.

The table lists this clone with many counts. CDR3 DNA, as far as it was read: TGTGCCAGCAGCCCCCCCGGCAGGGTGGAACAGACC. As protein: CASSPPGRVEQT. The CDR3 as a whole reads CASSPPGRVEQTQYF. This chain uses TRBV5-6 with TRBJ2-5, with D perhaps TRBD1 (5 bases). With the read ending 3 residues before the CDR3 end, the germline J gene is used to fill in that end. The germline CDR1 and CDR2 sequences are SGHDT and YYEEEE. V was clipped by 4 bases and J by 6 bases, with 19 bases between them. The CDR3 contains 15 residues.

Concerning this clone: From the germline J gene comes the end of the CDR3, since the read stops 3 residues before it. This sequence joins TRBV7-9 and TRBJ1-6; D is unclear. Germline CDR1 is SEHNR and CDR2 is FQNEAQ (reference sequence). Between the trimmed V and J ends, which lost 3 bases and 3 bases, there was a span of 3 bases. The CDR3 spans 13 residues. CDR3 amino acids: CASSFNYNSPLHF. The sequenced CDR3 bases are TGTGCCAGCAGCTTTAACTATAATTCACCC. Supplemented by reference TRBV7-9 and TRBJ1-6, the full variable domain reads DTGVSQNPRHKITKRGQNVTFRCDPISEHNRLYWYRQTLGQGPEFLTYFQNEAQLEKSRLLSDRFSAERPKGSFSTLEIQRTEQGDSAMYLCASSFNYNSPLHFGNGTRLTVT.

On this clone itself: The CDR3 goes on 3 residues after the read ends, and that part is filled in from the germline J gene. V and J are TRBV6-2 or TRBV6-3 and TRBJ2-3; D tentatively reads TRBD1 or TRBD2 (5 bases each). Germline CDR1 is MNHEY and CDR2 is SVGEGT. The CDR3 is 15 amino acids. The CDR3 protein is CASSYRGAIQETQYF. CDR3 DNA (partial): TGTGCCAGCAGTTACAGGGGAGCGATCCAAGAGACG.

The table lists this clone with a few counts. The observed sequence ends 3 residues before the CDR3 terminus, with the missing tail filled in from the germline J gene. The rearrangement uses TRBV7-6 and TRBJ2-2, with D perhaps TRBD1 (8 bases). The CDR3 has 15 residues. Germline values: CDR1 SGHVS, CDR2 FNYEAQ. The sequenced part of the CDR3 DNA is TGTGCCAGCAGCTTAGGGACAGGGACTAATGAAAAG. Its translation: CASSLGTGTNEK. The whole CDR3 sequence is CASSLGTGTNEKLFF.

This clone was seen a few times. The CDR3 bases that were read are TGTGCCAGTAGTCCCCCGCCGTCCGGTGAG. Its protein is CASSPPPSGE. The complete CDR3 protein is CASSPPPSGEQFF. The rearrangement uses TRBV19 and TRBJ2-1; D call uncertain. The read ends 3 residues before the CDR3 terminus; that terminus is restored from the germline J gene. The CDR3 covers 13 residues. Germline CDR1 and CDR2: LNHDA and SQIVND (reference sequence). With 5 bases removed from V and 9 bases from J, the gap between germline ends came to 14 bases.

Many counts were recorded for this clone. The CDR3 end falls 3 residues outside the read, so it is completed with the germline J gene. The rearrangement links TRBV20-1 to TRBJ1-2; possibly TRBD1 for D (5 bases). V was cut by 3 bases and J by 4 bases, with 27 bases left in between. The length of the CDR3 is 18 residues. CDR1 is DFQATT, CDR2 SNEGSKA, per germline (reference sequence). The CDR3 bases that were read are TGCAGTGCTAGTCCCCAGGGAGGGCCTCCCGTAGAACTCTATGGC. Protein product: CSASPQGGPPVELYG. The whole CDR3 sequence is CSASPQGGPPVELYGYTF.

This clone turned up a few times. A much bigger clone sits one base away, suggesting this may be a read error. Sequencing ends 3 residues short of the CDR3 end; the germline J gene provides the rest. The chain has TRBV7-9 and TRBJ2-2; the D gene is possibly TRBD1 (5 bases). The CDR3 is made up of 15 amino acids. Germline values: CDR1 SEHNR, CDR2 FQNEAQ (reference sequence). CDR3 sequence: CASSSTGSHYEKLFF. The CDR3 DNA, read in part, is TGTGCCAGCAGCTCCACAGGCTCGCACTATGAAAAG.

There are a few counts of this clone. An end of the junction differs from the germline gene, which may be a read error. This same CDR3 is encoded by further DNA sequences in the sample. CDR3 amino acids: CASSIPGQGSGNTIYF. CDR3 DNA (partial): TGCGCCAGTAGTATACCGGGACAGGGATCGGGAAACACA. J is TRBJ1-3 and V is TRBV19, with 9 bases lining up with TRBD1. From the germline J gene comes the end of the CDR3, since the read stops 3 residues before it. The length of the CDR3 is 16 residues. Germline CDR1 and CDR2: LNHDA and SQIVND (reference sequence).

Ten or more counts support this clone. From the germline J gene comes the end of the CDR3, since the read stops 3 residues before it. The chain couples TRBV5-4 to TRBJ2-7; tentative D call: TRBD1 (6 bases). V was cut by 0 bases and J by 3 bases, with 7 bases left in between. The germline V gene encodes CDR1 SGHNT and CDR2 YYREEE (reference sequence). CDR3 length equals 13 residues. CDR3 amino acids: CASSLDRDYEQYF. Partial CDR3 DNA: TGTGCCAGCAGCTTGGACAGGGACTACGAG.